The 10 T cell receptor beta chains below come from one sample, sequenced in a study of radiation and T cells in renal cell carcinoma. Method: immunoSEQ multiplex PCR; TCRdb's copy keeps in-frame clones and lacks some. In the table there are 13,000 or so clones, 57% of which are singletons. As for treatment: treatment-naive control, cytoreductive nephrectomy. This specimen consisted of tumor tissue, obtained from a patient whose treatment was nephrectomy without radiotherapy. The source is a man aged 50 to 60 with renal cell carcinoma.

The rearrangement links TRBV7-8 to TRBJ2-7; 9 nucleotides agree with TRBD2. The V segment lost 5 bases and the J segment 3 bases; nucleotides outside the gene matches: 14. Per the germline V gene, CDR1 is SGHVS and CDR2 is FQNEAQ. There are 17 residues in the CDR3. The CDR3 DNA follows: TGTGCCAGCAGCCCCGGGGGCTCTAGCGGGATCTTCTACGAGCAGTACTTC. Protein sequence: CASSPGGSSGIFYEQYF.

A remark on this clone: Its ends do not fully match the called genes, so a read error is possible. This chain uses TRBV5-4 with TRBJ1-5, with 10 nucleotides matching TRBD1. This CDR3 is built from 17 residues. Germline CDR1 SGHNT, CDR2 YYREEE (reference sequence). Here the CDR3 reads CASSFGIIGTGDLRVDF. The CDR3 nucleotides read TGTGCCAGCAGCTTCGGAATTATCGGGACAGGGGATTTGAGGGTGGATTTT.

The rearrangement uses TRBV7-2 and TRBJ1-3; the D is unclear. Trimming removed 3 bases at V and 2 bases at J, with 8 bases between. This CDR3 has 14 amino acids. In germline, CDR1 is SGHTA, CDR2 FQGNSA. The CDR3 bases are TGTGCCAGCAGCTTTGGGGAGCCTGGAAACACCATATATTTT. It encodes CASSFGEPGNTIYF.

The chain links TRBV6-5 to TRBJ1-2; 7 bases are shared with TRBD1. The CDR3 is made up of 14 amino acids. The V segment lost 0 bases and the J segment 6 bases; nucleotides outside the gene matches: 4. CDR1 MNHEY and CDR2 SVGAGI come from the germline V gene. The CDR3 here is CASSYSDRADGYTF. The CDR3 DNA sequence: TGTGCCAGCAGTTACTCCGACAGGGCCGATGGCTACACCTTC.

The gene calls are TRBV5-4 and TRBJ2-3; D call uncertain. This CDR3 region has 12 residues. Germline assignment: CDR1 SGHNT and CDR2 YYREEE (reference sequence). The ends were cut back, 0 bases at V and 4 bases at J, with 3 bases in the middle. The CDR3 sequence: CASSLGSDTQYF. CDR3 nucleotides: TGTGCCAGCAGCTTGGGTTCAGATACGCAGTATTTT. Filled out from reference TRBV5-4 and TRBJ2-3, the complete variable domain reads ETGVTQSPTHLIKTRGQQVTLRCSSQSGHNTVSWYQQALGQGPQFIFQYYREEENGRGNFPPRFSGLQFPNYSSELNVNALELDDSALYLCASSLGSDTQYFGPGTRLTVL.

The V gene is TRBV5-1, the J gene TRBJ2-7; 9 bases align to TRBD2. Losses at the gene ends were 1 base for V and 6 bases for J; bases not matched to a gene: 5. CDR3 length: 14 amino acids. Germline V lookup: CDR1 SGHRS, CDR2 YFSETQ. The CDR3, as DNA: TGCGCCAGCAGCTTGCCGGGACTAGCTCTCGAGCAGTACTTC. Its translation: CASSLPGLALEQYF.

The CDR3, as DNA: TGTGCCAGCAGCCTCGGGACAGCCGGAAACACCATATATTTT. As protein: CASSLGTAGNTIYF. The chain uses TRBV9 and TRBJ1-3; TRBD1 agrees at 7 bases. The V and J ends lost 4 bases and 4 bases, in that order; junction bases with no gene match: 5. There are 14 residues in the CDR3. The germline CDR1 and CDR2 sequences are SGDLS and YYNGEE.

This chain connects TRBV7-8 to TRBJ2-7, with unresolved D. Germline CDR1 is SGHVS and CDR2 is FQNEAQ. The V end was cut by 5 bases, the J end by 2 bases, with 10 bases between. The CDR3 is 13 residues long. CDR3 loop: CASSTTATYEQYF. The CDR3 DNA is TGTGCCAGCAGCACGACTGCTACCTACGAGCAGTACTTC.

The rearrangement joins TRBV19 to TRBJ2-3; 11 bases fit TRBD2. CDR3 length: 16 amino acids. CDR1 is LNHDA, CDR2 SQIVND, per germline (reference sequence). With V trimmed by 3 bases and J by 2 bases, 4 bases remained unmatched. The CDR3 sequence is CASSIQTSGATDTQYF. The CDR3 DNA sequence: TGTGCCAGTAGTATCCAGACTAGCGGGGCCACAGATACGCAGTATTTT. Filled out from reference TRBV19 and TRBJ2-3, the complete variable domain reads DGGITQSPKYLFRKEGQNVTLSCEQNLNHDAMYWYRQDPGQGLRLIYYSQIVNDFQKGDIAEGYSVSREKKESFPLTVTSAQKNPTAFYLCASSIQTSGATDTQYFGPGTRLTVL.

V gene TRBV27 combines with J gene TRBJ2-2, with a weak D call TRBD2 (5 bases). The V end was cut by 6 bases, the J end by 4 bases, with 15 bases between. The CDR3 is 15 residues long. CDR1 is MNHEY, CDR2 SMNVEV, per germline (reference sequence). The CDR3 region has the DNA TGTGCCAGCAGCCCTTGGGGAGACCCCACCGGGGAGCTGTTTTTT. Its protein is CASSPWGDPTGELFF.